Presented here are 30 T cell receptor beta chains from one specimen sequenced in a study of shared clonotypes between healthy human individuals. Using immunoSEQ multiplex PCR, the repertoire was profiled, and TCRdb retains in-frame clones only, with some absent. The table includes about 1,500,000 clones, about 96% detected once. The sample consisted of naive CD4+ T cells sorted from blood. Subset specified: CD45RA+ positively selected. The receptors shown here come from a man under 40 in good health.

The J gene is TRBJ2-3, the V gene TRBV18; 9 bases line up with TRBD1. V shed 3 bases and J 4 bases; nucleotides not matched to a gene: 14. Germline V CDR1 and CDR2: KGHSH, LQKENI. CDR3 length: 18 residues. CDR3 nucleotides: TGTGCCAGCTCACCCCCGATAACCGTCAACAGGGGGCCAGATACGCAGTATTTT. Translated, it gives CASSPPITVNRGPDTQYF.

This chain links TRBV6-5 with TRBJ1-1, with a possible D match to TRBD1 (6 bases). Germline assignment: CDR1 MNHEY and CDR2 SVGAGI. V was clipped by 10 bases and J by 4 bases, with 16 bases between them. This CDR3 spans 13 amino acids. Here the CDR3 DNA reads TGTGCCACCCAGGGGCCTTTAGGCACTGAAGCTTTCTTT. This gives the protein CATQGPLGTEAFF.

The chain is built from TRBV7-9 and TRBJ2-1; TRBD2 agrees at 7 bases. Germline trimming cut 6 bases from V and 3 bases from J; bases unmatched to any gene: 20. Per the germline V gene, CDR1 is SEHNR and CDR2 is FQNEAQ (reference sequence). The CDR3 sequence is 19 residues long. In DNA, the CDR3 is TGTGCCAGCAGTCTCCCGGGCCGAGAACCGGCTAGCGGCTACAATGAGCAGTTCTTC. It translates to CASSLPGREPASGYNEQFF.

V is TRBV7-9 and J is TRBJ2-2; no clear D gene. In germline, CDR1 is SEHNR, CDR2 FQNEAQ (reference sequence). The CDR3 extends over 13 amino acids. Trimming shortened V by 3 bases and J by 6 bases, and 8 bases separated the two germline ends. CDR3: CASSFRVSGELFF. Here the CDR3 DNA reads TGTGCCAGCAGCTTTAGGGTTTCCGGGGAGCTGTTTTTT.

The chain employs TRBV2 and TRBJ1-1, with TRBD1 identical over 9 bases. The CDR3 extends over 17 amino acids. Per germline, CDR1 SNHLY and CDR2 FYNNEI. V was clipped by 6 bases and J by 3 bases; unmatched bases: 14. As DNA, the CDR3 is TGTGCCAGCAGCGGGCTAGCTACGGGGACAGGGTACACTGAAGCTTTCTTT. Translation gives CASSGLATGTGYTEAFF. Drawing the rest from reference TRBV2 and TRBJ1-1, the complete variable domain is EPEVTQTPSHQVTQMGQEVILRCVPISNHLYFYWYRQILGQKVEFLVSFYNNEISEKSEIFDDQFSVERPDGSNFTLKIRSTKLEDSAMYFCASSGLATGTGYTEAFFGQGTRLTVV.

V gene TRBV9 combines with J gene TRBJ2-1; 9 nucleotides align to TRBD1. This CDR3 is built from 15 residues. Germline CDR1 SGDLS, CDR2 YYNGEE. J lost 6 bases, V lost 4 bases, and 8 bases had no gene match. As DNA, the CDR3 is TGTGCCAGCAGCCTTGGACAGGGGCTAATCAATGAGCAGTTCTTC. Translated, it gives CASSLGQGLINEQFF.

The chain joins TRBV6-5 to TRBJ2-7; 11 bases map to TRBD1. Germline V gives CDR1 MNHEY, CDR2 SVGAGI. The CDR3 totals 15 residues. J was trimmed by 4 bases and V by 2 bases; bases with no gene match: 4. CDR3 protein: CASSYRGQGAYEQYF. CDR3 nucleotide sequence: TGTGCCAGCAGTTACCGTGGACAGGGGGCTTACGAGCAGTACTTC.

This sequence joins TRBV5-4 and TRBJ2-1, with TRBD2 identical over 9 bases. The germline V gene encodes CDR1 SGHNT and CDR2 YYREEE (reference sequence). The CDR3 consists of 17 residues. V lost 1 base and J lost 7; bases outside the gene matches: 12. The CDR3 DNA reads as TGTGCCAGCAGCTTGAGAGCGGGTAGCGGGAGAAAGAATGAGCAGTTCTTC. Its translation: CASSLRAGSGRKNEQFF.

This rearrangement joins TRBV27 to TRBJ2-1; D unresolved. Deletions cut 10 bases from V and 7 bases from J, with 11 bases between. This CDR3 comprises 11 residues. Per the germline V gene, CDR1 is MNHEY and CDR2 is SMNVEV (reference sequence). The CDR3 protein is CATGRGNEQFF. For the CDR3, the DNA is TGTGCCACCGGCCGTGGGAATGAGCAGTTCTTC.

The count of this clone is one. The chain joins TRBV19 to TRBJ2-7; 9 nucleotides align to TRBD1. Trimming took 5 bases from V and 5 from J; bases not matched to a gene: 4. The CDR3 totals 13 residues. Germline values: CDR1 LNHDA, CDR2 SQIVND (reference sequence). The DNA for the CDR3 is TGTGCCAGTAGTCCGGGACAGGGTGACGAGCAGTACTTC. Its protein product is CASSPGQGDEQYF. The variable domain in full, completed from reference TRBV19 and TRBJ2-7, reads DGGITQSPKYLFRKEGQNVTLSCEQNLNHDAMYWYRQDPGQGLRLIYYSQIVNDFQKGDIAEGYSVSREKKESFPLTVTSAQKNPTAFYLCASSPGQGDEQYFGPGTRLTVT.

The CDR3: CASSRGGIGNQPQHF. CDR3 coding DNA: TGTGCCAGCAGCCGCGGGGGGATAGGCAATCAGCCCCAGCATTTT. The V call is TRBV5-6, the J call TRBJ1-5, with D possibly TRBD1 on 5 matching bases. V was trimmed by 4 bases and J by 2 bases, leaving 13 bases between them. This CDR3 is 15 amino acids long. The germline V gene encodes CDR1 SGHDT and CDR2 YYEEEE.

The genes are TRBV9 and TRBJ2-7, with unresolved D. V lost 0 bases and J lost 0, with 7 bases in between. CDR3 length: 14 residues. Germline assignment: CDR1 SGDLS and CDR2 YYNGEE. The CDR3: CASSVAAVSYEQYF. CDR3 nucleotides: TGTGCCAGCAGCGTAGCGGCAGTCTCCTACGAGCAGTACTTC.

To note about this clone: Other DNA sequences within the sample encode an identical CDR3. The chain recombines TRBV7-2 with TRBJ2-7; 7 nucleotides line up with TRBD1. This CDR3 region has 12 residues. Germline V gene lookup returns CDR1 SGHTA and CDR2 FQGNSA. V shed 4 bases and J 6 bases; nucleotides not matched to a gene: 3. For the CDR3, the DNA is TGTGCCAGCAGCTACAGGGGTGGCGAGCAGTACTTC. Amino acid sequence: CASSYRGGEQYF.

The chain uses TRBV5-4 and TRBJ2-1; 12 bases map to TRBD2. Germline V gene data show CDR1 as SGHNT and CDR2 as YYREEE (reference sequence). J lost 4 bases, V lost 0 bases, and 5 bases had no gene match. The CDR3 is made up of 17 amino acids. The chain's CDR3 is CASSLAKLAGGYNEQFF. CDR3 coding DNA: TGTGCCAGCAGCTTGGCCAAGCTAGCGGGAGGGTACAATGAGCAGTTCTTC.

The V call is TRBV28, the J call TRBJ2-5; 9 positions match TRBD1. Per germline, CDR1 MDHEN and CDR2 SYDVKM. The CDR3 has 15 amino acids. Trimming took 3 bases from V and 4 from J; bases not matched to a gene: 6. CDR3 sequence reads: CASSFGTGPRETQYF. In DNA form, the CDR3 reads TGTGCCAGCAGTTTCGGGACAGGGCCTCGAGAGACCCAGTACTTC.

The chain joins TRBV6-5 to TRBJ2-1; no clear D. V was trimmed by 4 bases and J by 9 bases, leaving 7 bases between them. The CDR3 has 11 amino acids. From germline, CDR1 is MNHEY and CDR2 SVGAGI. CDR3 residues: CASSFIGEQFF. The DNA for the CDR3 is TGTGCCAGCAGTTTCATAGGTGAGCAGTTCTTC.

This chain joins TRBV2 and TRBJ2-5; D could derive from TRBD1 or TRBD2 (5 bases each). The germline V and J ends were trimmed by 0 bases and 7 bases, with 9 bases remaining between them. This CDR3 has 13 amino acids. Germline V gene sequence: CDR1 SNHLY, CDR2 FYNNEI. The CDR3 loop is CASSEAFGGTQYF. CDR3 DNA: TGTGCCAGCAGTGAAGCGTTTGGGGGGACCCAGTACTTC.

This clone is a singleton in its sample. V and J are TRBV11-2 and TRBJ1-3; 7 bases align to TRBD1. J gave up 4 bases and V 5 bases, and 8 bases lay outside the gene matches. The germline V gene encodes CDR1 SGHAT and CDR2 FQNNGV. The CDR3 contains 15 residues. This CDR3 reads CASSPRQGSGNTIYF. The CDR3 coding sequence is TGTGCCAGCAGCCCCCGACAGGGTTCAGGAAACACCATATATTTT.

The V call is TRBV5-1, the J call TRBJ2-3, with 7 bases lining up with TRBD1. CDR1 and CDR2 from the germline V gene are SGHRS and YFSETQ. V was clipped by 1 base and J by 0 bases; unmatched bases: 14. The CDR3 is 19 amino acids. CDR3 DNA sequence: TGCGCCAGCAGCTTGCCCCGTGGGACAGCAGTATCTAGCACAGATACGCAGTATTTT. Protein sequence: CASSLPRGTAVSSTDTQYF.

The rearrangement joins TRBV4-3 to TRBJ1-3; no clear D gene. The CDR3 loop spans 14 amino acids. V was shortened by 0 bases and J by 8 bases, with 11 bases between the two germline ends. In germline, CDR1 is LGHNA, CDR2 YSLEER. The CDR3 DNA sequence: TGCGCCAGCAGCCAAGATATAGACCTCTACACCATATATTTT. Translation: CASSQDIDLYTIYF.

The V call is TRBV4-1, the J call TRBJ2-7; D is perhaps TRBD1 (6 bases). The germline CDR1 and CDR2 sequences are MGHRA and YSYEKL. This CDR3 contains 18 residues. Trimming shortened V by 0 bases and J by 4 bases, and 22 bases separated the two germline ends. The CDR3 spells CASSQDPRQGFRAYEQYF. The CDR3 coding sequence is TGCGCCAGCAGCCAAGATCCCCGGCAGGGGTTTCGGGCATACGAGCAGTACTTC.

The V and J genes are TRBV28 and TRBJ2-1, with a possible D match to TRBD2 (6 bases). The CDR3 has 17 residues. Trimming took 7 bases from V and 5 from J, leaving 24 bases between them. Per the germline V gene, CDR1 is MDHEN and CDR2 is SYDVKM. As DNA, the CDR3 is TGTGCCAGCACCGGGGGAAAGTGGGCGACCCCGGACAATGAGCAGTTCTTC. Amino acid sequence: CASTGGKWATPDNEQFF.

The gene calls are TRBV14 and TRBJ1-1, with TRBD1 as a possible D gene (5 bases). V lost 4 bases, J lost 0 bases, and 9 bases lay in between. This CDR3 has 14 residues. CDR1 SGHDN and CDR2 FVKESK come from the germline V gene. The CDR3 region is CASSPRTMNTEAFF. The DNA of the CDR3 is TGTGCCAGCAGCCCCCGGACAATGAACACTGAAGCTTTCTTT.

The chain employs TRBV7-8 and TRBJ2-7, with TRBD2 matching over 7 bases. CDR1 is SGHVS, CDR2 FQNEAQ, per germline. CDR3 length: 13 amino acids. Trimming cost V 5 bases and J 4 bases; bases outside gene matches: 5. CDR3 sequence (DNA): TGTGCCAGCAGCAAAAGACTAGCTTACGAGCAGTACTTC. Amino acid sequence: CASSKRLAYEQYF.

This rearrangement joins TRBV5-4 to TRBJ2-2, with unresolved D. CDR1 SGHNT and CDR2 YYREEE come from the germline V gene (reference sequence). Trimming left V 1 base short and J 3 bases short, with 13 bases between. The CDR3 sequence is 16 residues long. The CDR3 region has the DNA TGTGCCAGCAGCTTGAAGTTATTCCCTGACACCGGGGAGCTGTTTTTT. Translating it yields CASSLKLFPDTGELFF.

This clone appeared a single time. The V gene is TRBV6-5, the J gene TRBJ2-4; 10 nucleotides align to TRBD2. This CDR3 spans 14 amino acids. Germline V lookup: CDR1 MNHEY, CDR2 SVGAGI. The V gene end was trimmed by 5 bases and the J gene end by 3 bases; junction bases not matched to a gene: 1. In DNA, the CDR3 is TGTGCCAGCAGTGGACTAGCGGACAAAAACATTCAGTACTTC. As protein: CASSGLADKNIQYF.

CDR3 amino acids: CASSPLAETAGTTQYF. CDR3 coding DNA: TGCGCCAGCAGTCCCTTAGCGGAAACGGCTGGGACTACGCAGTATTTT. The J gene is TRBJ2-3, the V gene TRBV5-1, with D perhaps TRBD2 (6 bases). V shed 5 bases and J shed 8 bases, with 24 bases lying between them. CDR3 length equals 16 residues. In germline, CDR1 is SGHRS, CDR2 YFSETQ.

J is TRBJ1-5 and V is TRBV6-6; D uncertain. Trimming pared 1 base from V and 7 bases from J, leaving 8 bases between. Germline-derived CDR1 and CDR2 are MNHNY and SVGAGI (reference sequence). The CDR3 length is 13 residues. The CDR3 DNA reads as TGTGCCAGCAGTTACTTTGTTGGCCAGCCCCAGCATTTT. It encodes CASSYFVGQPQHF.

Details on this clone: This sample also contains other DNA sequences that code for the same CDR3. V and J are TRBV29-1 and TRBJ1-1; possible D gene TRBD1, 5 bases. The ends were cut back, 6 bases at V and 0 bases at J, with 11 bases in the middle. The CDR3 loop spans 13 amino acids. CDR1 SQVTM and CDR2 ANQGSEA come from the germline V gene. The CDR3 region has the DNA TGCAGCGTGAAGGGGAGGATGAACACTGAAGCTTTCTTT. Translation gives CSVKGRMNTEAFF.

The chain couples TRBV2 to TRBJ2-5, with D maybe TRBD1 (5 bases). Germline V gene data show CDR1 as SNHLY and CDR2 as FYNNEI. The V and J ends lost 2 bases and 4 bases respectively, with 8 bases between them. The length of the CDR3 is 13 residues. The CDR3 coding sequence is TGTGCCAGCAGTGAAATCAGGGCAGAGACCCAGTACTTC. Its protein is CASSEIRAETQYF. Based on the CDR3 plus reference TRBV2 and TRBJ2-5, the full variable domain is EPEVTQTPSHQVTQMGQEVILRCVPISNHLYFYWYRQILGQKVEFLVSFYNNEISEKSEIFDDQFSVERPDGSNFTLKIRSTKLEDSAMYFCASSEIRAETQYFGPGTRLLVL.